The next 8 T cell receptor beta chains were all read from a single sample in a study of T cells in Graves' hyperthyroidism and ophthalmopathy. It was RNA transcripts that yielded the amplified TCR beta CDR3 regions. HTBI primers were the set used in a first-round RT-PCR of the TCR CDR3. TCRdb re-derived calls from the multiplex PCR reads in MiXCR, one entry per CDR3 protein. In the table there are nearly 600,000 distinct CDR3 sequences, about 14% of which are singletons. Sequencing input: blood. Receptors were obtained from a woman between 18 and 30 years old with Graves' ophthalmopathy.

The chain has TRBV9 and TRBJ2-2; D unclear. The CDR3 spans 15 residues. The V gene lost 0 bases and the J gene lost 1 base, with 7 bases spanning the gap. Germline CDR1 and CDR2: SGDLS and YYNGEE. The CDR3 spells CASSVGTLNTGELFF. The CDR3 coding sequence is TGTGCCAGCAGCGTAGGGACCCTGAACACCGGGGAGCTGTTTTTT.

Details on this clonotype: Given a much more abundant clone one base away, this may be a read error. This chain connects TRBV12-3 or TRBV12-4 to TRBJ2-3; a weak D match, TRBD1 (6 bases). This CDR3 contains 14 residues. V was clipped by 3 bases and J by 3 bases, with 10 bases between them. This chain's CDR3 is CASSFQGRTDTQYF. The CDR3 DNA reads TGTGCCAGCAGTTTCCAGGGGCGGACAGATACGCAGTATTTT.

Remarks on this clonotype: A read error is likely, as this CDR3 ends without the conserved phenylalanine or tryptophan. The genes are TRBV2 and TRBJ1-1; TRBD1 is a possible D gene (6 bases). The V end lost 6 bases, the J end lost 3 bases, and 17 bases lay between the germline ends. The CDR3 runs 15 residues. Germline values: CDR1 SNHLY, CDR2 FYNNEI. The CDR3 is CASRQHTGLYTEAFL. The CDR3, as DNA: TGTGCCAGCAGACAACATACAGGGTTGTACACTGAAGCTTTCCTT.

There are many counts of this clonotype. The chain is built from TRBV27 and TRBJ1-1; maybe TRBD1 (6 bases). This CDR3 region has 15 residues. Per the germline V gene, CDR1 is MNHEY and CDR2 is SMNVEV (reference sequence). V was pared by 1 base and J by 0 bases, with 9 bases between. The DNA of the CDR3 is TGTGCCAGCAGTTTATATTGGGACATGAACACTGAAGCTTTCTTT. Translated: CASSLYWDMNTEAFF.

This clonotype was seen at least ten times. The rearrangement joins TRBV28 to TRBJ2-1, with a tentative D call TRBD2 (5 bases). The CDR3 totals 19 residues. CDR1 is MDHEN and CDR2 is SYDVKM in the germline V gene. V was clipped by 2 bases and J by 0 bases, with 20 bases between them. CDR3 coding DNA: TGTGCCAGCAGTTTAGGCACGTTTCGGCGGGTTTTCTCCTACAATGAGCAGTTCTTC. Amino acids: CASSLGTFRRVFSYNEQFF.

The chain has TRBV6-1 and TRBJ2-1; 7 nucleotides align to TRBD1. CDR1 and CDR2 from the germline V gene are MNHNS and SASEGT. This CDR3 has 15 amino acids. V trimming: 3 bases; J trimming: 6 bases; junction bases outside the gene matches: 8. This CDR3 reads CASSERDRGFNEQFF. CDR3 coding DNA: TGTGCCAGCAGTGAGAGGGACAGAGGATTCAATGAGCAGTTCTTC.

This clonotype was found many times. The V gene is TRBV29-1, the J gene TRBJ2-5, with D possibly called TRBD1 or TRBD2 (5 bases each). The CDR3 runs to 13 residues. The germline V gene has CDR1 SQVTM and CDR2 ANQGSEA. With 6 bases removed from V and 2 bases from J, the gap between germline ends came to 13 bases. CDR3 sequence reads: CSVTPGRQETQYF. In DNA, the CDR3 is TGCAGCGTAACGCCGGGACGTCAAGAGACCCAGTACTTC. Supplemented by reference TRBV29-1 and TRBJ2-5, the full variable domain reads SAVISQKPSRDICQRGTSLTIQCQVDSQVTMMFWYRQQPGQSLTLIATANQGSEATYESGFVIDKFPISRPNLTFSTLTVSNMSPEDSSIYLCSVTPGRQETQYFGPGTRLLVL.

This clonotype was observed many times. The V call is TRBV6-1, the J call TRBJ2-1; D is possibly TRBD1 (5 bases). CDR3 length equals 13 residues. V lost 2 bases, J lost 10 bases, and 12 bases lay in between. Looked up from germline, CDR1 is MNHNS and CDR2 is SASEGT. This CDR3 reads CASSEWFGQEQFF. CDR3 nucleotides: TGTGCCAGCAGTGAATGGTTCGGACAAGAGCAGTTCTTC.